The rows below give T cell receptor beta chains drawn from one sample of a study of shared clonotypes between healthy human individuals. Some clones are missing from TCRdb's copy, which holds only in-frame ones; the method was immunoSEQ multiplex PCR. Of fewer than 700,000 clones listed, around 81% are singletons. Specimen: PBMCs. Source of these receptors: a middle-aged woman in good health. Some clones in this sample may be carry-over from other donors' samples. Both conserved end residues are part of each CDR3. The D gene is left open where the match is weak. Clone size appears in some rows only: once, few, many, or a class for an expanded clone.

j_call clone_size cdr3_length v_call d_call cdr3_nt cdr3_aa
TRBJ2-1 NA 15 TRBV7-9 TRBD2 TGTGCCAGCAGCTTAGCGCTAGCGGGAGACAATGAGCAGTTCTTC CASSLALAGDNEQFF
TRBJ1-1 NA 12 TRBV13 NA TGTGCCAGCAGCTTTGCGGGGCAAAGAGCTTTCTTT CASSFAGQRAFF
TRBJ2-1 NA 13 TRBV6-1 NA TGTGCCAGCAGTGAGGGTGTTATTGAGGTAGAGTTCTTC CASSEGVIEVEFF
TRBJ2-1 NA 14 TRBV7-9 TRBD2 TGTGCCAGCAGCTCAAGCGGGAGGCACAATGAGCAGTTCTTC CASSSSGRHNEQFF
TRBJ2-1 NA 16 TRBV11-2 TRBD2 TGTGCCAGCACGGGGGGACTAGCGGGAGGGCGTGGTGAGCAGTTCTTC CASTGGLAGGRGEQFF
TRBJ2-1 NA 16 TRBV6-5 NA TGTGCCAGCAGTTATCCTCTTGGCGGGAACTACAATGAGCAGTTCTTC CASSYPLGGNYNEQFF
TRBJ2-3 NA 14 TRBV30 NA TGTGCCTTAACAGGGGAGGGGGGCACAGATACGCAGTATTTT CALTGEGGTDTQYF
TRBJ1-3 NA 15 TRBV28 NA TGTGCCAGCAGTTTCGGGGGGCTCTCTGGAAACACCATATATTTT CASSFGGLSGNTIYF
TRBJ2-7 few 12 TRBV5-5 NA TGTGCCAGCAGCCACGCATACGGCGAGCAGTACTTC CASSHAYGEQYF
TRBJ1-1 few 11 TRBV11-2 NA TGTGCCAGCAGCTCAAGTCATGAAGCTTTCTTT CASSSSHEAFF
TRBJ2-7 NA 14 TRBV30 NA TGTGCCTGGAGCGTACTTGGAAGAGGAGGCGAGCGGTACTTC CAWSVLGRGGERYF
TRBJ2-7 once 15 TRBV6-5 TRBD2 TGTGCCAGCGGCACCCCCTCTAGCGGGAATCACGAGCAGTACTTC CASGTPSSGNHEQYF
TRBJ1-2 NA 13 TRBV7-2 NA TGTGCCAGCAGCTTCACAGGGCAGTATGGCTACACCTTC CASSFTGQYGYTF
TRBJ2-7 NA 13 TRBV5-1 NA TGCGCCAGCAGCTTCGACAGGAGCGGCGAGCAGTACTTC CASSFDRSGEQYF
TRBJ2-7 NA 13 TRBV2 TRBD1 TGTGCCAGCGGGACAGGGGGCCCCTACGAGCAGTACTTC CASGTGGPYEQYF
TRBJ2-7 NA 14 TRBV6-6 NA TGTGCCAGCAGTTACTCTGTGAGGGACTACGAGCAGTACTTC CASSYSVRDYEQYF
TRBJ2-7 once 15 TRBV7-8 TRBD1 TGTGCCAGCAGCCTCAACCCGGGACAGGGGTACGAGCAGTACTTC CASSLNPGQGYEQYF
TRBJ1-2 few 13 TRBV5-1 NA TGCGCCAGCAGCTTGGGGGTCGACTATGGCTACACCTTC CASSLGVDYGYTF
TRBJ2-7 NA 13 TRBV30 TRBD2 TGTGCCTGTGGGACTAGCGGTTCCTACGAGCAGTACTTC CACGTSGSYEQYF
TRBJ1-1 NA 15 TRBV7-9 NA TGTGCCAGCAGCTTAACTAGGGATGGGGCGGCTGAAGCTTTCTTT CASSLTRDGAAEAFF
TRBJ2-2 many 16 TRBV6-4 NA TGTGCCAGCAGTGCAGCCCGGACATCGAACACCGGGGAGCTGTTTTTT CASSAARTSNTGELFF
TRBJ2-2 NA 14 TRBV10-3 TRBD1 TGTGCCATCAGTTGGACAGGGAACACCGGGGAGCTGTTTTTT CAISWTGNTGELFF
TRBJ1-5 NA 15 TRBV28 TRBD1 TGTGCCTCCACTCCTAGGGACAGAAACAATCAGCCCCAGCATTTT CASTPRDRNNQPQHF
TRBJ1-1 NA 13 TRBV7-9 NA TGTGCCAGCAGCTTGGGCCCGGGGGCTGAAGCTTTCTTT CASSLGPGAEAFF
TRBJ1-2 NA 16 TRBV2 NA TGTGCCAGCAGGGAAGGGACGACCACAGCTAACTATGGCTACACCTTC CASREGTTTANYGYTF
TRBJ2-2 few 15 TRBV7-2 TRBD2 TGTGCCAGCAGCTTTGCTAGCGGGACCCCCGGGGAGCTGTTTTTT CASSFASGTPGELFF
TRBJ2-5 NA 13 TRBV5-4 NA TGTGCCAGCAGCTTGAGAAGGGAAGAGACCCAGTACTTC CASSLRREETQYF
TRBJ2-1 NA 11 TRBV28 NA TGTGCCAGCAGTTTATGGGATGAGCAGTTCTTC CASSLWDEQFF
TRBJ2-2 NA 16 TRBV11-2 TRBD2 TGTGCCAGCAGCTCCCTAGCGGGAGGGCCCGGTGGGGAGCTGTTTTTT CASSSLAGGPGGELFF
TRBJ2-7 NA 16 TRBV5-1 TRBD2 TGCGCCAGCAGCTCCTCCCGTTGGCGGGAGGCCCACGAGCAGTACTTC CASSSSRWREAHEQYF
TRBJ2-5 NA 15 TRBV4-1 NA TGCGCCAGCAGCCAAGATCCAGCGGCAAGGGAGACCCAGTACTTC CASSQDPAARETQYF
TRBJ2-4 NA 14 TRBV10-3 TRBD1 TGTGCCATCAGTGGGGGACAGTATGGAGACATTCAGTACTTC CAISGGQYGDIQYF
TRBJ1-2 NA 15 TRBV18 NA TGTGCCAGCTCACCCCGGCCAGGGGTAAACCATGGCTACACCTTC CASSPRPGVNHGYTF